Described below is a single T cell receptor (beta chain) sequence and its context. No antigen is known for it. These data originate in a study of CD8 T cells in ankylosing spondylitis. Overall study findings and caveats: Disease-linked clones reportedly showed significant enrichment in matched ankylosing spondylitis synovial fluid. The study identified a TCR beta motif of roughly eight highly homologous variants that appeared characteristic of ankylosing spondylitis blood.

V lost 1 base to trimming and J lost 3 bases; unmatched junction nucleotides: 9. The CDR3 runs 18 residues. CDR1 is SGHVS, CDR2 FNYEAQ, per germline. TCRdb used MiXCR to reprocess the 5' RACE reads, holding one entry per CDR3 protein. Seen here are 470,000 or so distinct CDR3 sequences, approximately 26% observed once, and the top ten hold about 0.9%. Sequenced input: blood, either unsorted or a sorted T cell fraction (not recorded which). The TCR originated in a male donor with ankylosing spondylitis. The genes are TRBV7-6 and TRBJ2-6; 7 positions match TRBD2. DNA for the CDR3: TGTGCCAGCAGCTTAGAGGTTTTAAGGGAGGGTGGGGCCAACGTCCTGACTTTC. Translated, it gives CASSLEVLREGGANVLTF.